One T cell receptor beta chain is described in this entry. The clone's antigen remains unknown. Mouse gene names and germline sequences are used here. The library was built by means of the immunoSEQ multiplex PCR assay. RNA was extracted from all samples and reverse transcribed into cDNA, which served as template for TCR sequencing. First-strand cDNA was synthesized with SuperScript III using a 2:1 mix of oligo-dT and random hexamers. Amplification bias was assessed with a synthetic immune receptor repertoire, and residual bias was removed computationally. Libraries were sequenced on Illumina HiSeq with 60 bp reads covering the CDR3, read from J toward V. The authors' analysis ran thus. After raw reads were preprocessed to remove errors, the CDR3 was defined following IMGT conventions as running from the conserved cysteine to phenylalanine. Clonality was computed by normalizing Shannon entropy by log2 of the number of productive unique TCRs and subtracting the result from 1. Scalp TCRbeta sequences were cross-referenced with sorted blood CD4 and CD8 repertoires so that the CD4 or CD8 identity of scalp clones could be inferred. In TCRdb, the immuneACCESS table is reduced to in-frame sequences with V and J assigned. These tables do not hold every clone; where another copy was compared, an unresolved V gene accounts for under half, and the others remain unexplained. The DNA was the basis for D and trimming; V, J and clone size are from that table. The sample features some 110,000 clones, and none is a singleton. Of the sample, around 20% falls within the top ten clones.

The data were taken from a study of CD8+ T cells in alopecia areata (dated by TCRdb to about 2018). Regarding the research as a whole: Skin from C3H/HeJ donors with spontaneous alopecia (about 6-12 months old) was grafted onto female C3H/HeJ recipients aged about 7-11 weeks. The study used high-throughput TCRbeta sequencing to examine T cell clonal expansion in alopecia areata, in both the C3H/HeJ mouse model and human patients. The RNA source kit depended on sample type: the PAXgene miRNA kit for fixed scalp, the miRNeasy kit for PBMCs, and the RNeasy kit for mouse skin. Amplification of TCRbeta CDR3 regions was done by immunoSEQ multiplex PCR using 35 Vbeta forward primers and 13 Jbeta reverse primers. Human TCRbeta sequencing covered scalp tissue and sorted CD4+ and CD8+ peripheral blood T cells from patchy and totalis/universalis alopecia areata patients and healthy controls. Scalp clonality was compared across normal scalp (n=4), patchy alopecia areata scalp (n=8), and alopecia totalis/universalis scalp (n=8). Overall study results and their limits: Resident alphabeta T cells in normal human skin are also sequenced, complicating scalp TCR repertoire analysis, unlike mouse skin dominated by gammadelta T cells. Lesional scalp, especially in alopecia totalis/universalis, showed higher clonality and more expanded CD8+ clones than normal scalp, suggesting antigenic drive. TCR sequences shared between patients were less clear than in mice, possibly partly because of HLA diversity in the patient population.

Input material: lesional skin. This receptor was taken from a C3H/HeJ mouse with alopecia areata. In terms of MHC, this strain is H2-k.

CDR3 loop: CASSDGLGGRGSYEQYF. Partial CDR3 DNA: TGTGCCAGCAGTGATGGGCTGGGGGGGCGCGGCTCCTAT. The sequence joins TRBV13-3 to TRBJ2-7; 10 bases in between match TRBD2. The observed sequence ends 4 residues before the CDR3 terminus, with the missing tail filled in from the germline J gene. From its cysteine to its phenylalanine, the CDR3 spans 17 amino acids. Only the CDR3 bases that were read are kept: 39 of them, in frame from base 1. V ends up 0 bases short and J 0 bases short, with an unmatched junction base count of 6. The germline V gene sets CDR1 to NNHDY and CDR2 to SYVADS.